This T cell receptor (beta chain) is drawn from a study of blood T cell repertoires in COVID-19. Profiled with immunoSEQ multiplex PCR; TCRdb holds only in-frame clones, not every one. The profile covers under 130,000 clones, with roughly 80% appearing a single time and about 12% taken by the ten largest. This CDR3 has 15 amino acids. In germline, CDR1 is MNHNS, CDR2 SASEGT. The V end lost 2 bases, the J end lost 0 bases, and 10 bases lay between the germline ends. The receptor was derived from a human donor in a cohort sampled during active COVID-19. V gene TRBV6-1 combines with J gene TRBJ1-1; a possible D gene is TRBD1 (6 bases). The sequencing sample was made of peripheral blood. CDR3 amino acids: CASSEPGQLNTEAFF. Here the CDR3 DNA reads TGTGCCAGCAGTGAACCCGGACAGCTGAACACTGAAGCTTTCTTT.